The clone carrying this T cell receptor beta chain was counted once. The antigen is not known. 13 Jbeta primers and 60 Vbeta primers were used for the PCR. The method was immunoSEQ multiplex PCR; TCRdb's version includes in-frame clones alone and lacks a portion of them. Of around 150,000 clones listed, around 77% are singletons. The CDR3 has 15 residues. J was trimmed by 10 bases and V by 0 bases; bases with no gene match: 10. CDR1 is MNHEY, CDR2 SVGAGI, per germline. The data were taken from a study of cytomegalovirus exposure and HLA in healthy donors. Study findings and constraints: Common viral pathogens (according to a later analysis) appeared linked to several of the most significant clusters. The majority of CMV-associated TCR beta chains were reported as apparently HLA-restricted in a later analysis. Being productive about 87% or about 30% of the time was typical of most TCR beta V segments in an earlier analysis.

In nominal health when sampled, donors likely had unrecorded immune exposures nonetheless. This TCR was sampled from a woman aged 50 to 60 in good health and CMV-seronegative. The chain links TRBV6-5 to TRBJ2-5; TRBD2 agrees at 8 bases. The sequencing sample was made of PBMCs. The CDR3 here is CASSYSLASGSVQYF. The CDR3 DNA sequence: TGTGCCAGCAGTTACTCTCTAGCTAGCGGGTCTGTCCAGTACTTC.